In its sample, the clone carrying this T cell receptor beta chain was seen a few times. Its antigen is undetermined. The data derive from a study of T cell repertoires in cytomegalovirus infection. Study results and caveats: Predominance within the ex vivo response was attributable to HLA-C-restricted CMV-specific TCR beta clonotypes.

Each CDR3 protein gets one entry after TCRdb re-called the reads with MiXCR. Here the sample spans over 300,000 distinct CDR3 sequences, roughly 9.5% being singletons. The CDR3 has 15 amino acids. Germline V CDR1 and CDR2: SQVTM, ANQGSEA. The V gene lost 3 bases and the J gene lost 4 bases, with 18 bases spanning the gap. What was sequenced was PBMCs. The sequence was collected from a human donor in good health (CMV status not recorded). Some clones in this sample may be carry-over from other donors' samples. The chain joins TRBV29-1 to TRBJ1-2; no firm D call. The CDR3 loop is CSVDPRPSKTYGYTF. Here the CDR3 DNA reads TGCAGCGTTGATCCGCGGCCGAGTAAGACCTATGGCTACACCTTC.